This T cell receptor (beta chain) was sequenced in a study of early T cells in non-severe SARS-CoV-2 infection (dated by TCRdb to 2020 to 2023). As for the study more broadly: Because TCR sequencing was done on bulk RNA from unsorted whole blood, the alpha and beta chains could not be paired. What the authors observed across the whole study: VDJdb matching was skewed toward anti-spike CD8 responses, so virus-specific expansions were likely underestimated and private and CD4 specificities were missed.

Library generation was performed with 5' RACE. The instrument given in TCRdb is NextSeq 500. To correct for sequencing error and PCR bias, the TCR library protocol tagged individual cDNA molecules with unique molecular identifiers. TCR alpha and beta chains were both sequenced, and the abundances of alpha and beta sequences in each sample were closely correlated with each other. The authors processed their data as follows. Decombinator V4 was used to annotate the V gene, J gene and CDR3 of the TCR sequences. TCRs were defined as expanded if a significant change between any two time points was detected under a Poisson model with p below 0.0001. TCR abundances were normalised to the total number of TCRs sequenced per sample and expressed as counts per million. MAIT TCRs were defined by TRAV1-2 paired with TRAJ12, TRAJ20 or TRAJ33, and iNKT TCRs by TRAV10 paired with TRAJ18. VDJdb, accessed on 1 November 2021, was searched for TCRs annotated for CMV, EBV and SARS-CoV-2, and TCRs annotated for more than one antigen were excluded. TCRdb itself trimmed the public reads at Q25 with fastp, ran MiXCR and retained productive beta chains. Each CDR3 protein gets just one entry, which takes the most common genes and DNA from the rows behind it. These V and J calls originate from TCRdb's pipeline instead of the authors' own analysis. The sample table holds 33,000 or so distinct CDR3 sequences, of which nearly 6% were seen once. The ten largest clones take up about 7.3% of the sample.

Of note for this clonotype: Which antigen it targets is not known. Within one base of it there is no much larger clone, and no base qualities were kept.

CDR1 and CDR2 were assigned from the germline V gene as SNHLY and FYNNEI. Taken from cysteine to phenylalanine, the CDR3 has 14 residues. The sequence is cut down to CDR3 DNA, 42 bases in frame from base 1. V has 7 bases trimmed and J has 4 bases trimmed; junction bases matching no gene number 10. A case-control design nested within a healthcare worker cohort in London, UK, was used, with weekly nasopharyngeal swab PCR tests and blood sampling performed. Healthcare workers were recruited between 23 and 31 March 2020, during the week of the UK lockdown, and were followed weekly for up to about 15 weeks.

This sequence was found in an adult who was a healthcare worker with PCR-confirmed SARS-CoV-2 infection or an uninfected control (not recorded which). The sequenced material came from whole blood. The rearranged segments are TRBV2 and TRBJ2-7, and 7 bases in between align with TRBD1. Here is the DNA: TGTGCCAGCATGAAGGGACAGAGAATTTACGAGCAGTACTTC. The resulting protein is CASMKGQRIYEQYF.